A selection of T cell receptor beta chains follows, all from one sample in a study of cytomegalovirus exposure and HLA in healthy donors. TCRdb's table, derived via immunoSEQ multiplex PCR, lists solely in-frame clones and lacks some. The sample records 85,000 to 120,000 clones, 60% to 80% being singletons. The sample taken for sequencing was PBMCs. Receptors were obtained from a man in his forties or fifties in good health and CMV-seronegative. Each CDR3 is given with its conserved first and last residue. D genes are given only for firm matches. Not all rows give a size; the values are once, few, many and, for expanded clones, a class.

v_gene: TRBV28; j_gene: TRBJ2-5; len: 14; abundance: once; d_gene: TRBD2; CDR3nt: TGTGCCAGCACCCTGGGGGGGGGTCTATGGGAGCAGTACTTC; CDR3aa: CASTLGGGLWEQYF
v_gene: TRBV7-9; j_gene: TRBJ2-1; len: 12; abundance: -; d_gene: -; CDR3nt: TGTGCCAGCAGCTTTGGGCAGGGGGAGCAGTTCTTC; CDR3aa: CASSFGQGEQFF
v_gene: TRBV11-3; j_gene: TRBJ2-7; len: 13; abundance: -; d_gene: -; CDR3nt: TGTGCCAGCAGCTTAGATCACGTTAGCTTGCAGTACTTC; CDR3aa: CASSLDHVSLQYF
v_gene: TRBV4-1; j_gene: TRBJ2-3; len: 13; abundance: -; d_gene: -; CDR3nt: TGCGCCAGCAGCCAAGATCCCGGGGATACGCAGTATTTT; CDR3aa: CASSQDPGDTQYF
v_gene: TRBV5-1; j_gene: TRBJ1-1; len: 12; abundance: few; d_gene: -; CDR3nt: TGCGCCAGCAGCTTGTCGGGTCCTGAAGCTTTCTTT; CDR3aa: CASSLSGPEAFF
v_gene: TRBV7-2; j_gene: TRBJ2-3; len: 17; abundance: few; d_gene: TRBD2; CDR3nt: TGTGCCAGCAGCTTAGGTGGTGCGGGGGGGCTGACAGATACGCAGTATTTT; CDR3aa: CASSLGGAGGLTDTQYF
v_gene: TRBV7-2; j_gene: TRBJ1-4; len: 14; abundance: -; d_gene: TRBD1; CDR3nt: TGTGCCAGCAGCCTAGGGACAGCTAATGAAAAACTGTTTTTT; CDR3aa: CASSLGTANEKLFF
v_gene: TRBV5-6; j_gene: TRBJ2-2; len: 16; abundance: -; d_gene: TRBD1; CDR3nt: TGTGCCAGCAGCCCCCAACAGGGGGCCCTCACCGGGGAGCTGTTTTTT; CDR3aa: CASSPQQGALTGELFF
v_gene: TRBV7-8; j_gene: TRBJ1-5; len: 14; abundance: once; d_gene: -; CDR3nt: TGTGCCAGCAGCTCGCAACAGGGCCTCCAGCCCCAGCATTTT; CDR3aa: CASSSQQGLQPQHF
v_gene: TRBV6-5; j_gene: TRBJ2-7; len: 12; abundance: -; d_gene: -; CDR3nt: TGTGCCAGCAGCCCGAGCTCCTACGAGCAGTACTTC; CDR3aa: CASSPSSYEQYF
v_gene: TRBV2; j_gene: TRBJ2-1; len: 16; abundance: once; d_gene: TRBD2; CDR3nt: TGTGCCAGCAGTGGGGCGGGGGGCCTCTCAAGCGGTGAGCAGTTCTTC; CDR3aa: CASSGAGGLSSGEQFF
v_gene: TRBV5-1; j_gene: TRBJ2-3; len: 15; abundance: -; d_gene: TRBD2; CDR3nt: TGCGTCAGCAGCTTGGCAGCGGGGGGGGCAGATACGCAGTATTTT; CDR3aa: CVSSLAAGGADTQYF
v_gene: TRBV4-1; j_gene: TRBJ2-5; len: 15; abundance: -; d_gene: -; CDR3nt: TGCGCCAGCAGCCAAGAGGGCAGGGGTTGGGAGACCCAGTACTTC; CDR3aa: CASSQEGRGWETQYF
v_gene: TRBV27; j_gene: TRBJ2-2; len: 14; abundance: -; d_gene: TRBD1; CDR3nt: TGTGCCAGCAGGAGGCTGCAGGGGGCCGGGGAGCTGTTTTTT; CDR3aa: CASRRLQGAGELFF
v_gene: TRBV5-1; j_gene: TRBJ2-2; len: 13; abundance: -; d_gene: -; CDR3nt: TGCGCCAGCCAAACAACGAACACCGGGGAGCTGTTTTTT; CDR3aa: CASQTTNTGELFF
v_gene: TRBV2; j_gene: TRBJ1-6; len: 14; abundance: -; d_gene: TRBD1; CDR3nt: TGTGCCAGCGGCTCTACAGGGGACAATTCACCCCTCCACTTT; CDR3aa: CASGSTGDNSPLHF
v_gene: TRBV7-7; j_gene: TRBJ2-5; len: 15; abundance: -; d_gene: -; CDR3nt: TGTGCCAGCAGCTTAGACCAGGGGAGTCGGGAGACCCAGTACTTC; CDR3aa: CASSLDQGSRETQYF
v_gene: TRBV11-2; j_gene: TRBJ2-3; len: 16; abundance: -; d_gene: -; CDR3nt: TGTGCCAGCAGCTTAGCCCCAATGGCTAGCACAGATACGCAGTATTTT; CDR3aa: CASSLAPMASTDTQYF
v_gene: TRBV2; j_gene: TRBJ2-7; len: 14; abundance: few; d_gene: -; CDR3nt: TGTGCCAGCAGTGAATTCCTAGACGTCTCCGAGCAGTACTTC; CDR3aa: CASSEFLDVSEQYF
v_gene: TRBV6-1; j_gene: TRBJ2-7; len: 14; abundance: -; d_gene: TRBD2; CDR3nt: TGTGCCAGCAGTCGGGCTAGCGGGGACTACGAGCAGTACTTC; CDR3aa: CASSRASGDYEQYF
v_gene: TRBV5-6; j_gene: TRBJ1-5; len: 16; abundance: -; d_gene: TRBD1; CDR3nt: TGTGCCAGCAGCTATGGGACAGGGGGCGCCGGGCAGCCCCAGCATTTT; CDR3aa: CASSYGTGGAGQPQHF
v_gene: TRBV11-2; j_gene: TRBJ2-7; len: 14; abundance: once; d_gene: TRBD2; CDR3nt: TGTGCCAGCAGACGACTAGCGGGGACCTACGAGCAGTACTTC; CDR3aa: CASRRLAGTYEQYF
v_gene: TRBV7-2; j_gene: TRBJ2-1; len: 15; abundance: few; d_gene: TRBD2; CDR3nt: TGTGCCAGCAGCAGTAACCGCGGGGGGACTAATGAGCAGTTCTTC; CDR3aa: CASSSNRGGTNEQFF
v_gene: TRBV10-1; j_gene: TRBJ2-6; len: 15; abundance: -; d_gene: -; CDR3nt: TGCGCCAGCAGTGTTCGGGGTCTTGGGGCCAACGTCCTGACTTTC; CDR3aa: CASSVRGLGANVLTF
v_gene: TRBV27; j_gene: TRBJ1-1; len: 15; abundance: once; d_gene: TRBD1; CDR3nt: TGTGCCAGCAGTTTATTTGGGACAGTGAACACTGAAGCTTTCTTT; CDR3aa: CASSLFGTVNTEAFF
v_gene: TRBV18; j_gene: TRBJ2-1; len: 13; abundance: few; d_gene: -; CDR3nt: TGTGCCAGCTCACCACCCCAGGACAATGAGCAGTTCTTC; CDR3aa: CASSPPQDNEQFF
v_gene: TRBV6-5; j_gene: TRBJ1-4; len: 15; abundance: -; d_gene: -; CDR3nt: TGTGCCAGCAGCCCCAGCAGGGAGGGTGGTGAAAAACTGTTTTTT; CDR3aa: CASSPSREGGEKLFF
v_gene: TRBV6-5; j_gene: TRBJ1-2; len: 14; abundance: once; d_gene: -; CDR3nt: TGTGCCAGCAGTTACTACCAGGGGAAGTATGGCTACACCTTC; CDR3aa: CASSYYQGKYGYTF
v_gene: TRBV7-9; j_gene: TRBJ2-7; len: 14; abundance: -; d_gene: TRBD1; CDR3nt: TGTGCCAGCAACTCGGGACAGGGTACGTACGAGCAGTACTTC; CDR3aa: CASNSGQGTYEQYF
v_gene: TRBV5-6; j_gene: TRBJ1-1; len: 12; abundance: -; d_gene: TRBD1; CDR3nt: TGTGCCAGCAGAAGGACAGGGAATGAAGCTTTCTTT; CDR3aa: CASRRTGNEAFF
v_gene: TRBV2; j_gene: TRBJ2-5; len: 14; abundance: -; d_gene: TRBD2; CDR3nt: TGTGCCAGCAGACTAGCGGGGTTGCAAGAGACCCAGTACTTC; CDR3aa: CASRLAGLQETQYF
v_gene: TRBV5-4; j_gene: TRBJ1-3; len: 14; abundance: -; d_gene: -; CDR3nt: TGTGCCTGCTCTTCGAGTGCAGGTGGAAACACCATATATTTT; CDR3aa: CACSSSAGGNTIYF
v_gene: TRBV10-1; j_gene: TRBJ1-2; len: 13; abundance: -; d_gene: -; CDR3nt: TGCGCCAGCAGTGAGTCGTCGCGCTATGGCTACACCTTC; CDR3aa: CASSESSRYGYTF
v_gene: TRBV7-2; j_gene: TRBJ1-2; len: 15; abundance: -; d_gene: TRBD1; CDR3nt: TGTGCCAGCAGCTTCCTTAGGGGACAGGGAAATGGCTACACCTTC; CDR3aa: CASSFLRGQGNGYTF
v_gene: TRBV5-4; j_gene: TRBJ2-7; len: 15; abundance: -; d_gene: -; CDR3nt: TGTGCCAGCAGCCAAGGCGGAGGAGTTGTCTACGAGCAGTACTTC; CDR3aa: CASSQGGGVVYEQYF
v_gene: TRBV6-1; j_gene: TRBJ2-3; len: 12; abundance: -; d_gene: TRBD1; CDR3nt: TGTGCCAGCAGTGAATACAGGGGTACGCAGTATTTT; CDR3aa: CASSEYRGTQYF
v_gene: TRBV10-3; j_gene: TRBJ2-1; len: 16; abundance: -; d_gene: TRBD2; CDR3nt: TGTGCCATCTCGGGACTAGCGGGGAGCTCCTACAATGAGCAGTTCTTC; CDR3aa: CAISGLAGSSYNEQFF
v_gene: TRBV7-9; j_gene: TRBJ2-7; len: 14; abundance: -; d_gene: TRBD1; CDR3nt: TGTGCCAGCAGCCCACAGGGGGCAACCTACGAGCAGTACTTC; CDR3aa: CASSPQGATYEQYF
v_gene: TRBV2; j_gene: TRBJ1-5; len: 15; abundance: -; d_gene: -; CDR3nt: TGTGCCAGCAGTGAAGCCCTACGGGATAAGCAGCCCCAGCATTTT; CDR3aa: CASSEALRDKQPQHF
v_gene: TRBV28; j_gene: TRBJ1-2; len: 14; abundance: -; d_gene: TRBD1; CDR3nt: TGTGCCAGCACTTTTAATAGGGGGCTTATTGGCTACACCTTC; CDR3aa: CASTFNRGLIGYTF
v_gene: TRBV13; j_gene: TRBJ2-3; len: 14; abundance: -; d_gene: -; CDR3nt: TGTGCCAGCAGCCCCTACGGGGGAATAGATACGCAGTATTTT; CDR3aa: CASSPYGGIDTQYF